Listed here are 30 T cell receptor beta chains from one sample, sequenced in a study of T cells in Graves' hyperthyroidism and ophthalmopathy. Amplification of TCR beta CDR3 regions used RNA as the template. Primed by the HTBI set, a first-round RT-PCR was run on the TCR CDR3. TCRdb re-called the multiplex PCR reads through MiXCR, storing one row per CDR3 protein. Of about 350,000 distinct CDR3 sequences in the sample, 15% were seen once. The sequenced sample consisted of blood. These receptors all stem from an older woman with Graves' ophthalmopathy.

This clonotype has a count of ten or more. The V and J genes are TRBV20-1 and TRBJ2-4, with a weak D call TRBD1 (6 bases). Trimming stripped 0 bases from V and 5 bases from J, with 14 bases between. Germline CDR1 reads DFQATT; CDR2 reads SNEGSKA (reference sequence). The CDR3 is 15 residues long. The CDR3 loop is CSAREWRQDQNIQYF. CDR3 sequence (DNA): TGCAGTGCTAGAGAGTGGAGACAGGACCAAAACATTCAGTACTTC.

A word on this clonotype: The germline gene is not matched at one end of the junction; a read error may be the cause. This chain uses TRBV6-2 or TRBV6-3 with TRBJ1-5; TRBD1 might be the D (6 bases). Germline CDR1 and CDR2: MNHEY and SVGEGT. This CDR3 is 15 amino acids long. The DNA of the CDR3 is TGTGCCAGCAGATACTCACAGGGAAGCAATCAGCCCCAGCATTTT. Protein product: CASRYSQGSNQPQHF.

This clonotype was counted only a few times. This chain links TRBV20-1 with TRBJ2-5, with D perhaps matching TRBD1 (5 bases). The CDR3 loop spans 14 amino acids. Germline assignment: CDR1 DFQATT and CDR2 SNEGSKA (reference sequence). V lost 3 bases and J 1 base, leaving 12 bases between the germline ends. The CDR3 loop is CSASPGDSQETQYF. As DNA, the CDR3 is TGCAGTGCTAGCCCCGGAGACAGCCAAGAGACCCAGTACTTC.

This clonotype was detected ten times or more. This chain connects TRBV5-6 to TRBJ2-7; D gene ambiguous. In germline, CDR1 is SGHDT, CDR2 YYEEEE. The CDR3 is 12 residues long. The germline V and J ends were trimmed by 2 bases and 7 bases, with 10 bases remaining between them. The CDR3: CASSFKGWEQYF. The DNA for the CDR3 is TGTGCCAGCAGCTTCAAGGGCTGGGAGCAGTACTTC.

Only a few counts were recorded for this clonotype. V gene TRBV12-3 or TRBV12-4 combines with J gene TRBJ2-3; 9 bases are shared with TRBD2. V was pared by 7 bases and J by 6 bases, with 8 bases of the junction left unmatched. This CDR3 is built from 14 residues. The CDR3 region is CASTNSGRADTQYF. The CDR3 bases are TGTGCCAGCACCAATAGCGGGAGAGCGGATACGCAGTATTTT.

The rearrangement links TRBV20-1 to TRBJ2-5; 13 bases are a match to TRBD2. The CDR3 totals 15 residues. Germline CDR1 is DFQATT and CDR2 is SNEGSKA (reference sequence). The V and J ends lost 4 bases and 1 base, in that order; junction bases with no gene match: 3. The CDR3 nucleotides are TGCAGTGCTACCGGGACTAGCGGGGTCCAAGAGACCCAGTACTTC. Its translation is CSATGTSGVQETQYF.

This clonotype has at least ten counts. The V gene is TRBV3-1, the J gene TRBJ1-6; TRBD1 might be the D (6 bases). V lost 4 bases and J lost 1, with 8 bases in between. The CDR3 loop spans 15 amino acids. Germline V gives CDR1 LGHDT, CDR2 YNNKEL (reference sequence). The CDR3 protein is CASSPDRSYNSPLHF. The CDR3 coding sequence is TGTGCCAGCAGCCCCGACAGGTCCTATAATTCACCCCTCCACTTT.

This clonotype appeared many times. V is TRBV20-1 and J is TRBJ1-5; tentative D call: TRBD1 (5 bases). Germline CDR1 is DFQATT and CDR2 is SNEGSKA (reference sequence). This CDR3 is built from 15 residues. Trimming pared 2 bases from V and 3 bases from J, leaving 14 bases between. CDR3 protein: CSARPWDGPNQPQHF. CDR3 DNA: TGCAGTGCTAGACCCTGGGACGGCCCCAATCAGCCCCAGCATTTT.

In its sample, this clonotype was seen a few times. V gene TRBV20-1 combines with J gene TRBJ2-6; D remains unclear. The CDR3 runs 15 residues. With 8 bases removed from V and 0 bases from J, the gap between germline ends came to 14 bases. In germline, CDR1 is DFQATT, CDR2 SNEGSKA (reference sequence). This chain's CDR3 is CSTRVRDSGANVLTF. CDR3 sequence (DNA): TGCAGTACCAGAGTTAGGGACTCTGGGGCCAACGTCCTGACTTTC.

Ten or more counts support this clonotype. V and J are TRBV11-2 and TRBJ2-7, with D unresolved. V shed 2 bases and J shed 3 bases, with 8 bases lying between them. Germline CDR1 SGHAT, CDR2 FQNNGV. This CDR3 region has 13 residues. The CDR3 nucleotides read TGTGCCAGCAGCTTAAGAGTTCTCTACGAGCAGTACTTC. Protein sequence: CASSLRVLYEQYF.

This clonotype was counted ten times or more. This chain connects TRBV7-8 to TRBJ2-7; D call uncertain. This CDR3 is 11 amino acids long. The V and J ends lost 4 bases and 6 bases respectively, with 7 bases between them. Germline V gives CDR1 SGHVS, CDR2 FQNEAQ. Written as DNA, the CDR3 is TGTGCCAGCAGCTCCACCCCCGAGCAGTACTTC. Protein sequence: CASSSTPEQYF.

This clonotype was observed many times. The gene calls are TRBV7-9 and TRBJ2-1, with TRBD2 matching over 14 bases. The germline CDR1 and CDR2 sequences are SEHNR and FQNEAQ (reference sequence). The CDR3 is 19 residues long. Trimming cost V 5 bases and J 8 bases; bases outside gene matches: 17. The DNA of the CDR3 is TGTGCCAGCAGCACCACCTCAGGGACCACGGGACTAGCGGGAGATGAGCAGTTCTTC. Translating it yields CASSTTSGTTGLAGDEQFF.

The table lists this clonotype with many counts. V and J are TRBV20-1 and TRBJ2-7; 7 nucleotides align to TRBD2. With 0 bases clipped from V and 4 bases from J, the junction kept 9 bases outside the gene matches. The CDR3 loop spans 15 amino acids. The germline CDR1 and CDR2 sequences are DFQATT and SNEGSKA (reference sequence). The DNA of the CDR3 is TGCAGTGCTAGAGAACCGAGCGGGGTGCGATACGAGCAGTACTTC. Translated: CSAREPSGVRYEQYF.

This clonotype has only a few counts. CDR3: CASSWGGDNEKLFF. CDR3 bases: TGTGCCAGCAGTTGGGGGGGGGATAATGAAAAACTGTTTTTT. This sequence joins TRBV28 and TRBJ1-4; D perhaps matches TRBD1 (5 bases). V dropped 4 bases and J dropped 4 bases, with 10 bases sitting between them. The CDR3 has 14 amino acids. Germline loops: CDR1 MDHEN, CDR2 SYDVKM. Complete variable domain (other parts from reference TRBV28 and TRBJ1-4): DVKVTQSSRYLVKRTGEKVFLECVQDMDHENMFWYRQDPGLGLRLIYFSYDVKMKEKGDIPEGYSVSREKKERFSLILESASTNQTSMYLCASSWGGDNEKLFFGSGTQLSVL.

This clonotype was observed at least ten times. This chain connects TRBV18 to TRBJ2-1; TRBD1 agrees at 7 bases. The CDR3 is made up of 14 amino acids. Germline CDR1 and CDR2: KGHSH and LQKENI. The ends lost 4 bases at V and 6 bases at J; junction bases unmatched: 6. The CDR3: CASSRTRDSNEQFF. In DNA, the CDR3 is TGTGCCAGCTCACGGACGAGGGACAGCAATGAGCAGTTCTTC.

This clonotype was counted at least ten times. The genes are TRBV12-5 and TRBJ2-1; D could derive from TRBD1 or TRBD2 (5 bases each). This CDR3 contains 12 residues. Trimming shortened V by 8 bases and J by 10 bases, and 15 bases separated the two germline ends. Per the germline V gene, CDR1 is LGHNT and CDR2 is FRNRAP. The CDR3 region has the DNA TGTGCTAGTCGCCGGGGCCCTGAGGAGCAGTTCTTC. It encodes CASRRGPEEQFF.

To note about this clonotype: At one of its ends the junction is not consistent with the germline gene, which may arise from a read error. The chain has TRBV5-1 and TRBJ2-2; 8 bases map to TRBD1. Germline V CDR1 and CDR2: SGHRS, YFSETQ. The CDR3 loop spans 17 amino acids. CDR3: CTSSPTGQGSNTGELFF. CDR3 nucleotides: TGCACCAGCAGCCCCACAGGACAGGGATCGAACACCGGGGAGCTGTTTTTT.

With respect to this clonotype: This may arise from a read error, as a much more abundant clone is one base away. The chain links TRBV29-1 to TRBJ2-1; no reliable D call. V dropped 4 bases and J dropped 6 bases, with 10 bases sitting between them. This CDR3 contains 12 residues. Germline V lookup: CDR1 SQVTM, CDR2 ANQGSEA. The CDR3 region has the DNA TGCAGCGTTGGTGGTGCAGGCAATGAGCAGTTCTTC. Translating it yields CSVGGAGNEQFF.

This clonotype was observed at least ten times. The chain uses TRBV30 and TRBJ1-5, with D possibly matching TRBD1 (6 bases). Germline CDR1 GTSNPN, CDR2 SVGIG (reference sequence). Trimming took off 1 base at V and 6 bases at J, with 10 bases between the two ends. The CDR3 contains 13 residues. The CDR3 reads CAWSEGGGQPQHF. The CDR3 DNA reads as TGTGCCTGGAGTGAGGGGGGGGGTCAGCCCCAGCATTTT.

This clonotype was observed at least ten times. V gene TRBV5-1 combines with J gene TRBJ1-2; D is unclear. Trimming took off 0 bases at V and 3 bases at J, with 9 bases between the two ends. Germline CDR1 SGHRS, CDR2 YFSETQ. CDR3 length equals 14 residues. The CDR3 region is CASSLGTRDYGYTF. The DNA of the CDR3 is TGCGCCAGCAGCTTGGGCACGAGAGACTATGGCTACACCTTC. Full variable domain (missing parts from reference TRBV5-1 and TRBJ1-2): KAGVTQTPRYLIKTRGQQVTLSCSPISGHRSVSWYQQTPGQGLQFLFEYFSETQRNKGNFPGRFSGRQFSNSRSEMNVSTLELGDSALYLCASSLGTRDYGYTFGSGTRLTVV.

This chain uses TRBV30 with TRBJ1-2, with D hard to call. The CDR3 totals 14 residues. Germline CDR1 GTSNPN, CDR2 SVGIG (reference sequence). The ends were cut back, 1 base at V and 3 bases at J, with 12 bases in the middle. The CDR3 is CAWSDLVNDYGYTF. The CDR3 bases are TGTGCCTGGAGTGATTTGGTAAATGACTATGGCTACACCTTC.

The CDR3 loop is CASSPRGGAGADTQYF. DNA for the CDR3: TGTGCCAGCAGCCCAAGGGGGGGGGCAGGTGCAGATACGCAGTATTTT. The gene calls are TRBV7-3 and TRBJ2-3; D may be TRBD2 (7 bases). Looked up from germline, CDR1 is SGHTA and CDR2 is FQGTGA. Trimming pared 5 bases from V and 4 bases from J, leaving 19 bases between. The CDR3 covers 16 residues.

This chain connects TRBV28 to TRBJ2-7, with a tentative D call TRBD2 (6 bases). Germline-derived CDR1 and CDR2 are MDHEN and SYDVKM. This CDR3 is 14 amino acids long. The germline V and J ends were trimmed by 7 bases and 2 bases, with 15 bases remaining between them. The CDR3 is CASTPGGPPYEQYF. The DNA of the CDR3 is TGTGCCAGCACCCCCGGGGGACCTCCCTACGAGCAGTACTTC.

This clonotype was seen a handful of times. The V and J genes are TRBV6-2 or TRBV6-3 and TRBJ2-3, with 7 bases lining up with TRBD1. The CDR3 loop spans 15 amino acids. Germline assignment: CDR1 MNHEY and CDR2 SVGEGT. Trimming cost V 6 bases and J 1 base; bases outside gene matches: 7. The CDR3 bases are TGTGCCAGCAGGTTGACCGGGACAGGCACAGATACGCAGTATTTT. Translation gives CASRLTGTGTDTQYF.

The rearrangement uses TRBV5-4 and TRBJ2-1, with D possibly TRBD2 on 6 matching bases. V was pared by 3 bases and J by 13 bases, with 17 bases between. The CDR3 is made up of 13 amino acids. Germline values: CDR1 SGHNT, CDR2 YYREEE (reference sequence). The CDR3 loop reads CASSSWEAPGQFF. The CDR3 DNA reads as TGTGCCAGCAGCTCATGGGAGGCCCCCGGTCAGTTCTTC.

This chain connects TRBV19 to TRBJ1-5, with TRBD1 identical over 10 bases. This CDR3 contains 18 residues. The V segment lost 7 bases and the J segment 0 bases; nucleotides outside the gene matches: 12. CDR1 is LNHDA and CDR2 is SQIVND in the germline V gene (reference sequence). The CDR3 coding sequence is TGTGCCAGTACCCCAATCCCGGGACAGGGGTATAGCAATCAGCCCCAGCATTTT. Residues: CASTPIPGQGYSNQPQHF. Variable domain in full (rest from reference TRBV19 and TRBJ1-5): DGGITQSPKYLFRKEGQNVTLSCEQNLNHDAMYWYRQDPGQGLRLIYYSQIVNDFQKGDIAEGYSVSREKKESFPLTVTSAQKNPTAFYLCASTPIPGQGYSNQPQHFGDGTRLSIL.

This clonotype showed up many times. This chain uses TRBV12-3 or TRBV12-4 with TRBJ1-5; TRBD1 is a possible D gene (6 bases). The CDR3 totals 14 residues. V lost 5 bases, J lost 13 bases, and 21 bases lay in between. CDR3 bases: TGTGCCAGCAGTCTTGGCAGGGGAGGGGATAGTCAGCATTTT. It codes for CASSLGRGGDSQHF.

The chain recombines TRBV12-3 or TRBV12-4 with TRBJ1-1, with D maybe TRBD1 (5 bases). The CDR3 is 14 residues long. Trimming stripped 5 bases from V and 1 base from J, with 11 bases between. The CDR3 nucleotides read TGTGCCAGCAGTGTCGGGGCGCGGAACACTGAAGCTTTCTTT. It codes for CASSVGARNTEAFF.

This clonotype turned up a few times. This chain uses TRBV24-1 with TRBJ1-5; perhaps TRBD1 as D (5 bases). V lost 7 bases, J lost 7 bases, and 7 bases lay in between. This CDR3 is built from 11 residues. Germline V gives CDR1 KGHDR, CDR2 SFDVKD. This CDR3 reads CATRGRQPQHF. The CDR3, as DNA: TGTGCCACCAGGGGGCGGCAGCCCCAGCATTTT.

This clonotype has ten or more counts. This chain joins TRBV6-2 or TRBV6-3 and TRBJ2-7; tentative D call: TRBD2 (7 bases). The CDR3 length is 14 residues. V was shortened by 2 bases and J by 3 bases, with 11 bases between the two germline ends. Germline-derived CDR1 and CDR2 are MNHEY and SVGEGT. The chain's CDR3 is CASSYAGDNYEQYF. Here the CDR3 DNA reads TGTGCCAGCAGTTACGCGGGGGACAACTACGAGCAGTACTTC.